This T cell receptor beta chain emerged from a study of OX40 agonist ivuxolimab in advanced cancers. Whole-study context: Given to patients was ivuxolimab, an agonistic anti-OX40 (CD134) antibody. Study conclusions and caveats: In the 0.1-3.0 mg/kg groups, partial responders showed among the lowest expansion. The expanded peripheral T cells' antigen specificity was not determined. In general, CD8+ T cells held more expanded clones than CD4+ did, on average.

CDR3 length: 14 amino acids. V lost 7 bases, J lost 3 bases, and 15 bases lay in between. Germline loops: CDR1 SEHNR, CDR2 FQNEAQ (reference sequence). Data came from immunoSEQ multiplex PCR; TCRdb stores just in-frame clones and leaves some out. The data hold 75,000 to 95,000 clones, with about 92% observed a single time. On this clone itself: Its antigen is not known.

This clonotype originated in an adult with an advanced solid tumor such as melanoma, head and neck, liver or kidney cancer. The J gene is TRBJ1-2, the V gene TRBV7-9; perhaps TRBD1 as D (5 bases). The sequencing used CD4+ or CD8+ T cells sorted from blood, collected in a trial of the OX40 agonist ivuxolimab. CDR3 bases: TGTGCCAGCATTGGGGACCCTTGGGACTATGGCTACACCTTC. Amino acid sequence: CASIGDPWDYGYTF.